The 11 T cell receptor beta chains presented below share a single source sample, sequenced in a study of Ad26.COV2.S vaccination and SARS-CoV-2 variants (dated by TCRdb to the early 2020s). Library preparation employed the immunoSEQ multiplex PCR assay. TCRdb limited this immuneACCESS table to in-frame rearrangements with V and J called. A share of clones is missing; checked studies link under half to unresolved V genes, and the rest is unexplained. The sample table holds around 350,000 clones, of which about 90% were seen once. About 3.9% of the sample belongs to the ten largest clones. The time point label on this specimen signifies: individuals recovered from natural SARS-CoV-2 infection. Specimen: peripheral blood, collected after recovery from COVID-19. All receptors come from a human donor who had recovered from COVID-19.

In DNA form, the CDR3 reads TGTGCCAGCAGCGGCGGACAGGGATGGAATGAGCAGTTCTTC. Encoded protein: CASSGGQGWNEQFF. This rearrangement joins TRBV9 to TRBJ2-1; TRBD1 matches at 8 bases. CDR1 SGDLS and CDR2 YYNGEE come from the germline V gene. J lost 7 bases, V lost 3 bases, and 6 bases had no gene match. The CDR3 spans 14 residues.

The CDR3 DNA sequence: TGTGCCAGCAGCTTACAGACAGGCTACAATGAGCAGTTCTTC. Its translation: CASSLQTGYNEQFF. The chain carries TRBV5-8 and TRBJ2-1, with D possibly being TRBD1 (6 bases). V dropped 2 bases and J dropped 3 bases, with 9 bases sitting between them. Germline CDR1 SGHTS, CDR2 YDEGEE. This CDR3 is built from 14 residues.

This clone was observed once. The V and J genes are TRBV5-6 and TRBJ2-2, with TRBD1 as a possible D gene (6 bases). Germline CDR1 SGHDT, CDR2 YYEEEE. The germline V and J ends were trimmed by 4 bases and 4 bases, with 14 bases remaining between them. The CDR3 runs 15 residues. CDR3 sequence (DNA): TGTGCCAGCAGCGAGACAGGAATGTTCACCGGGGAGCTGTTTTTT. Translated: CASSETGMFTGELFF.

This chain joins TRBV19 and TRBJ1-2; D is unclear. CDR3 length: 15 residues. The V gene lost 9 bases and the J gene lost 0 bases, with 17 bases spanning the gap. Germline assignment: CDR1 LNHDA and CDR2 SQIVND (reference sequence). The CDR3 nucleotides read TGTGCCAGCAGAACCTGGAGGGCCTCTAACTATGGCTACACCTTC. It translates to CASRTWRASNYGYTF.

The chain couples TRBV27 to TRBJ1-1; D is unclear. Germline V gene data show CDR1 as MNHEY and CDR2 as SMNVEV (reference sequence). The CDR3 extends over 14 amino acids. Trimming removed 4 bases from V and 1 base from J, with 10 bases in between. The CDR3 is CASSSRRENTEAFF. Here the CDR3 DNA reads TGTGCCAGCAGTTCAAGACGGGAGAACACTGAAGCTTTCTTT.

This clone was seen a single time. The chain is built from TRBV11-1 and TRBJ1-2; a possible D gene is TRBD1 (5 bases). V was clipped by 5 bases and J by 6 bases, with 19 bases between them. Per the germline V gene, CDR1 is SGHAT and CDR2 is FQDESV (reference sequence). CDR3 length: 15 amino acids. CDR3 sequence reads: CASSRDRVTTNGYTF. DNA of the CDR3: TGTGCCAGCAGCCGTGACAGAGTTACTACCAATGGCTACACCTTC.

This chain uses TRBV5-1 with TRBJ1-1; no reliable D call. Germline V lookup: CDR1 SGHRS, CDR2 YFSETQ. Trimming cost V 2 bases and J 2 bases, with 7 bases left between them. The CDR3 runs 13 residues. Written as DNA, the CDR3 is TGCGCCAGCAGCTTCAAGGGTAACACTGAAGCTTTCTTT. It yields the protein CASSFKGNTEAFF. Based on the CDR3 plus reference TRBV5-1 and TRBJ1-1, the full variable domain is KAGVTQTPRYLIKTRGQQVTLSCSPISGHRSVSWYQQTPGQGLQFLFEYFSETQRNKGNFPGRFSGRQFSNSRSEMNVSTLELGDSALYLCASSFKGNTEAFFGQGTRLTVV.

The chain has TRBV4-3 and TRBJ2-3; 10 bases agree with TRBD2. The CDR3 runs to 16 residues. V shed 1 base and J 4 bases; nucleotides not matched to a gene: 5. In germline, CDR1 is LGHNA, CDR2 YSLEER. CDR3 nucleotides: TGCGCCAGCAGCCAAGTAGCAGCGGGGGGGCCAGATACGCAGTATTTT. The encoded protein is CASSQVAAGGPDTQYF.

The V and J genes are TRBV5-1 and TRBJ2-3, with 11 bases lining up with TRBD2. With V trimmed by 4 bases and J by 5 bases, 6 bases remained unmatched. CDR3 length: 15 residues. CDR1 SGHRS and CDR2 YFSETQ come from the germline V gene. The CDR3 nucleotides read TGCGCCAGCAGCCTAGCGGGGGGCCGTGGAGATACGCAGTATTTT. Translating it yields CASSLAGGRGDTQYF.

This rearrangement joins TRBV3-1 (or the pseudogene TRBV3-2) to TRBJ2-5; D is possibly TRBD2 (6 bases). The germline V gene has CDR1 LGHDT and CDR2 YNNKEL (reference sequence). CDR3 length equals 16 residues. Trimming removed 3 bases at V and 4 bases at J, with 18 bases between. In DNA form, the CDR3 reads TGTGCCAGCAGCCATACTGCCAGGGAGGATTCAGAGACCCAGTACTTC. Its protein product is CASSHTAREDSETQYF.

The rearrangement links TRBV7-6 to TRBJ2-5; 13 bases agree with TRBD2. CDR1 and CDR2 (germline): SGHVS, FNYEAQ. The CDR3 loop spans 16 amino acids. The ends lost 5 bases at V and 4 bases at J; junction bases unmatched: 7. The CDR3 protein is CASSLTSGGARETQYF. The CDR3 region has the DNA TGTGCCAGCAGCCTAACTAGCGGGGGGGCCCGAGAGACCCAGTACTTC. Variable domain in full (rest from reference TRBV7-6 and TRBJ2-5): GAGVSQSPRYKVTKRGQDVALRCDPISGHVSLYWYRQALGQGPEFLTYFNYEAQQDKSGLPNDRFSAERPEGSISTLTIQRTEQRDSAMYRCASSLTSGGARETQYFGPGTRLLVL.